A single sample is the source of the 25 T cell receptor beta chains below, sequenced in a study of technical replicates of blood from a few donors. Sequencing was performed with immunoSEQ multiplex PCR; in TCRdb, only in-frame clones are kept and a portion is missing. The table shows roughly 60,000 clones, with approximately 90% occurring only once. Sequenced sample: PBMCs. These receptors were taken from a human donor in good health. Some clones in this sample may be carry-over from other donors' samples.

CDR3 DNA sequence: TGTGCCAGCAGCGGCCGGGACAGGGGCTATGGCTACACCTTC. This codes for CASSGRDRGYGYTF. This sequence joins TRBV9 and TRBJ1-2, with 10 bases that match TRBD1. This CDR3 region has 14 residues. The V gene's germline CDR1 is SGDLS and CDR2 YYNGEE. The J segment lost 4 bases and the V segment lost 3 bases, leaving 3 bases of the junction unmatched. The variable domain in full, with the rest retrieved from reference TRBV9 and TRBJ1-2, is DSGVTQTPKHLITATGQRVTLRCSPRSGDLSVYWYQQSLDQGLQFLIQYYNGEERAKGNILERFSAQQFPDLHSELNLSSLELGDSALYFCASSGRDRGYGYTFGSGTRLTVV.

The V call is TRBV9, the J call TRBJ2-1; 10 bases line up with TRBD2. This CDR3 region has 14 residues. Trimming removed 2 bases from V and 9 bases from J; junction bases left unmatched: 5. CDR1 is SGDLS, CDR2 YYNGEE, per germline. CDR3 in amino acids: CASSVSSGSGEQFF. The DNA of the CDR3 is TGTGCCAGCAGCGTGTCTAGCGGGAGTGGTGAGCAGTTCTTC.

In its sample, this clone was seen once. The V and J genes are TRBV9 and TRBJ2-7, with TRBD2 as a possible D gene (6 bases). CDR1 and CDR2 from the germline V gene are SGDLS and YYNGEE. V lost 0 bases, J lost 0 bases, and 10 bases lay in between. The CDR3 runs 15 residues. The chain's CDR3 is CASSVEAGNSYEQYF. The CDR3 DNA is TGTGCCAGCAGCGTAGAAGCGGGTAACTCCTACGAGCAGTACTTC.

The chain joins TRBV7-3 to TRBJ2-2, with 8 bases matching TRBD2. Germline CDR1 SGHTA, CDR2 FQGTGA. Germline trimming cut 6 bases from V and 7 bases from J; bases unmatched to any gene: 10. The CDR3 has 15 amino acids. CDR3 loop: CASSSAPGGGGELFF. The DNA for the CDR3 is TGTGCCAGCAGTTCAGCCCCGGGGGGGGGCGGGGAGCTGTTTTTT.

V gene TRBV7-9 combines with J gene TRBJ2-7, with a tentative D call TRBD1 (5 bases). The CDR3 has 13 amino acids. Germline CDR1 is SEHNR and CDR2 is FQNEAQ (reference sequence). V lost 5 bases, J lost 5 bases, and 13 bases lay in between. The CDR3 is CASSLRQTDEQYF. The CDR3 bases are TGTGCCAGCAGCCTTCGACAGACCGACGAGCAGTACTTC.

The chain combines TRBV7-6 with TRBJ2-7, with 7 positions matching TRBD1. This CDR3 spans 13 amino acids. Germline CDR1 reads SGHVS; CDR2 reads FNYEAQ. The V segment lost 5 bases and the J segment 7 bases; nucleotides outside the gene matches: 8. In DNA, the CDR3 is TGTGCCAGCAGCCTCCGACAGGGCGGTGAGCAGTACTTC. Amino acid sequence: CASSLRQGGEQYF.

This clone was observed once. The gene calls are TRBV7-2 and TRBJ2-7, with D possibly TRBD1 on 5 matching bases. This CDR3 contains 17 residues. The germline gives CDR1 SGHTA, CDR2 FQGNSA. Trimming stripped 5 bases from V and 6 bases from J, with 26 bases between. The CDR3 DNA is TGTGCCAGCAGCGGCTATCCCCCCGGCAGGGTCTCTGGCGAGCAGTACTTC. This gives the protein CASSGYPPGRVSGEQYF.

This chain joins TRBV19 and TRBJ1-1; no clear D gene. This CDR3 region has 15 residues. Trimming pared 2 bases from V and 4 bases from J, leaving 14 bases between. Germline CDR1 LNHDA, CDR2 SQIVND (reference sequence). DNA for the CDR3: TGTGCCAGTAGTATAACTCATTTTTCGCCCACTGAAGCTTTCTTT. Translating gives CASSITHFSPTEAFF.

The chain has TRBV27 and TRBJ2-3; D unresolved. The V gene lost 1 base and the J gene lost 1 base, with 12 bases spanning the gap. This CDR3 has 16 amino acids. In germline, CDR1 is MNHEY, CDR2 SMNVEV (reference sequence). The CDR3 nucleotides read TGTGCCAGCAGTTTATGGGTGACTTCTCGCACAGATACGCAGTATTTT. This codes for CASSLWVTSRTDTQYF.

The chain carries TRBV7-9 and TRBJ2-7; tentatively, D is TRBD1 (6 bases). The V end lost 5 bases, the J end lost 2 bases, and 22 bases lay between the germline ends. This CDR3 region has 17 residues. Germline V CDR1 and CDR2: SEHNR, FQNEAQ (reference sequence). In DNA form, the CDR3 reads TGTGCCAGCAGCCGGTATAACTCCCGGGACACGGCCTACGAGCAGTACTTC. Translated: CASSRYNSRDTAYEQYF.

The CDR3 reads CASWASEDTGELFF. The CDR3 DNA is TGTGCCAGCTGGGCGTCGGAGGACACCGGGGAGCTGTTTTTT. The chain combines TRBV19 with TRBJ2-2; possibly TRBD2 for D (5 bases). Germline CDR1 and CDR2: LNHDA and SQIVND (reference sequence). Trimming took 9 bases from V and 3 from J, leaving 14 bases between them. The length of the CDR3 is 14 residues. The entire variable domain, with the rest obtained from reference TRBV19 and TRBJ2-2, is as follows: DGGITQSPKYLFRKEGQNVTLSCEQNLNHDAMYWYRQDPGQGLRLIYYSQIVNDFQKGDIAEGYSVSREKKESFPLTVTSAQKNPTAFYLCASWASEDTGELFFGEGSRLTVL.

This chain uses TRBV4-2 with TRBJ2-5, with 8 bases that match TRBD2. The CDR3 extends over 17 amino acids. Germline V gene lookup returns CDR1 LGHNA and CDR2 YNFKEQ. Losses at the gene ends were 0 bases for V and 5 bases for J; bases not matched to a gene: 11. The CDR3 region is CASSQEGGREAGETQYF. In nucleotides, the CDR3 is TGTGCCAGCAGCCAAGAAGGGGGGCGGGAGGCGGGGGAGACCCAGTACTTC.

The chain combines TRBV4-3 with TRBJ2-3, with 8 bases fitting TRBD2. V shed 3 bases and J 3 bases; nucleotides not matched to a gene: 14. Germline V gives CDR1 LGHNA, CDR2 YSLEER. The CDR3 spans 18 residues. The CDR3 DNA sequence: TGCGCCAGCAGCCACGGGACCTGGGCGGGAGGTTCGACAGATACGCAGTATTTT. Protein sequence: CASSHGTWAGGSTDTQYF.

This clone was recorded once. The V call is TRBV7-2, the J call TRBJ1-5; possibly TRBD1 for D (5 bases). CDR3 length: 15 residues. V lost 5 bases, J lost 2 bases, and 13 bases lay in between. Germline-derived CDR1 and CDR2 are SGHTA and FQGNSA. CDR3 loop: CASSAGPQGNQPQHF. The CDR3 DNA follows: TGTGCCAGCAGCGCGGGACCCCAGGGCAATCAGCCCCAGCATTTT.

The rearrangement joins TRBV4-2 to TRBJ2-5, with 11 bases fitting TRBD2. The trim removed 1 base at V and 5 bases at J, leaving 3 bases unmatched. From germline, CDR1 is LGHNA and CDR2 YNFKEQ. This CDR3 has 15 residues. This CDR3 reads CASSQGTSGGETQYF. As DNA, the CDR3 is TGTGCCAGCAGCCAAGGAACTAGCGGGGGTGAGACCCAGTACTTC.

V is TRBV11-2 and J is TRBJ2-5; TRBD2 matches 9 bases. CDR3 length: 15 amino acids. Germline assignment: CDR1 SGHAT and CDR2 FQNNGV. Trimming cost V 4 bases and J 0 bases; bases outside gene matches: 3. In DNA form, the CDR3 reads TGTGCCAGCAGCTCCGGACTAGCGAACCAAGAGACCCAGTACTTC. Its protein product is CASSSGLANQETQYF.

This clone was picked up one time. CDR3 sequence (DNA): TGTGCCAGCTCACCAGGACTCCCGGGGACCGGGGAGCTGTTTTTT. As protein: CASSPGLPGTGELFF. The chain links TRBV18 to TRBJ2-2; possibly TRBD2 for D (5 bases). Trimming left V 2 bases short and J 5 bases short, with 12 bases between. CDR3 size: 15 residues. Germline values: CDR1 KGHSH, CDR2 LQKENI.

The J gene is TRBJ2-3, the V gene TRBV5-4; 8 nucleotides match TRBD1. This CDR3 contains 14 residues. Trimming removed 4 bases from V and 6 bases from J; junction bases left unmatched: 7. CDR1 is SGHNT, CDR2 YYREEE, per germline (reference sequence). DNA of the CDR3: TGTGCCAGCAGCCTCAGTTACAGGGGGGATACGCAGTATTTT. It yields the protein CASSLSYRGDTQYF.

This clone was seen only once. The chain links TRBV4-3 to TRBJ2-7; a possible D gene is TRBD2 (5 bases). The CDR3 loop spans 14 amino acids. The V end lost 4 bases, the J end lost 3 bases, and 13 bases lay between the germline ends. The V gene's germline CDR1 is LGHNA and CDR2 YSLEER. CDR3 nucleotides: TGCGCCAGCAGCCTGCGGACGGGAAACTACGAGCAGTACTTC. Encoded protein: CASSLRTGNYEQYF.

The V gene is TRBV6-6, the J gene TRBJ2-7; tentatively, D is TRBD2 (5 bases). Germline V gene lookup returns CDR1 MNHNY and CDR2 SVGAGI (reference sequence). The V gene lost 3 bases and the J gene lost 6 bases, with 18 bases spanning the gap. The CDR3 runs to 15 residues. The CDR3 loop is CASSYLEGVRGEQYF. CDR3 DNA: TGTGCCAGCAGTTATCTCGAGGGAGTACGGGGCGAGCAGTACTTC.

The chain is built from TRBV21-1 and TRBJ2-7; the D call TRBD1 from the table was never checked on the DNA. TRBV21-1 is reported as a pseudogene. This CDR3 contains 14 residues. The DNA of the CDR3 is TGTGCCAGCAGCAAATGGGGCACCTCCTACGAGCAGTACTTC. Translated, it gives CASSKWGTSYEQYF.

This chain joins TRBV4-3 and TRBJ2-2; the match to TRBD2 covers 8 bases. The junction had 11 bases not matched to a gene; V was cut back by 1 base and J by 7 bases. CDR1 is LGHNA, CDR2 YSLEER, per germline. The CDR3 is 17 amino acids. The CDR3 DNA reads TGCGCCAGCAGCCAAGCCTTCTCGGGGGGGCTTATCGGGGAGCTGTTTTTT. This gives the protein CASSQAFSGGLIGELFF.

A few counts support this clone. The chain has TRBV2 and TRBJ1-1, with D unresolved. The CDR3 length is 13 residues. V shed 3 bases and J shed 5 bases, with 10 bases lying between them. Germline V gene data show CDR1 as SNHLY and CDR2 as FYNNEI. The CDR3 DNA sequence: TGTGCCAGCAGTGACACCCAAGCAACTGAAGCTTTCTTT. Translated, it gives CASSDTQATEAFF.

The chain carries TRBV9 and TRBJ2-1; 7 bases match TRBD2. Germline CDR1 and CDR2: SGDLS and YYNGEE. The junction had 4 bases not matched to a gene; V was cut back by 0 bases and J by 1 base. The CDR3 extends over 16 amino acids. In nucleotides, the CDR3 is TGTGCCAGCAGCGTAGGCGGGAGTAGTTCCTACAATGAGCAGTTCTTC. It encodes CASSVGGSSSYNEQFF.

This chain connects TRBV4-3 to TRBJ2-5, with 7 nucleotides matching TRBD2. The CDR3 has 14 residues. Trimming removed 0 bases from V and 4 bases from J; junction bases left unmatched: 2. Per germline, CDR1 LGHNA and CDR2 YSLEER. The CDR3 loop reads CASSQDPSGETQYF. In DNA, the CDR3 is TGCGCCAGCAGCCAAGATCCTAGCGGAGAGACCCAGTACTTC.